These 10 T cell receptor beta chains share one sample of origin, sequenced in a study of blood T cell repertoires in COVID-19. Produced via immunoSEQ multiplex PCR; TCRdb's table is partial and in-frame only. Seen here are 200,000 or so clones, 70% to 90% observed once, and the top ten hold 5% to 6.5%. Sequencing was carried out using peripheral blood. These receptors originate from a woman in her 70s with active or convalescent COVID-19.

The sample holds one count of this clone. The DNA of the CDR3 is TGCGCCAGCAGGGGGGCAGGAGCCGGGGAGCTGTTTTTT. Encoded protein: CASRGAGAGELFF. The chain is built from TRBV10-2 and TRBJ2-2; possible D gene TRBD1, 6 bases. This CDR3 spans 13 amino acids. CDR1 WSHSY and CDR2 SAAADI come from the germline V gene. Trimming left V 6 bases short and J 6 bases short, with 11 bases between.

The chain has TRBV4-1 and TRBJ2-5, with D perhaps TRBD2 (5 bases). With 1 base removed from V and 5 bases from J, the gap between germline ends came to 14 bases. The CDR3 extends over 15 amino acids. Germline V gives CDR1 MGHRA, CDR2 YSYEKL. CDR3 DNA sequence: TGCGCCAGCAGCCAAGCAAGGCGTCGAGGGGAGACCCAGTACTTC. It encodes CASSQARRRGETQYF.

The chain is built from TRBV19 and TRBJ1-2; a possible D gene is TRBD1 (5 bases). V lost 4 bases and J 2 bases, leaving 11 bases between the germline ends. Germline V gives CDR1 LNHDA, CDR2 SQIVND (reference sequence). The CDR3 totals 14 residues. CDR3 amino acids: CASSTRRGNYGYTF. The CDR3 nucleotides read TGTGCCAGTAGTACCCGGAGGGGCAACTATGGCTACACCTTC.

The chain uses TRBV3-1 (or the pseudogene TRBV3-2) and TRBJ1-5, with D unresolved. V was cut by 0 bases and J by 9 bases, with 12 bases left in between. The CDR3 extends over 14 amino acids. In germline, CDR1 is LGHDT, CDR2 YNNKEL (reference sequence). CDR3 in amino acids: CASSQEIALGPQHF. CDR3 nucleotides: TGTGCCAGCAGCCAAGAGATCGCCCTCGGGCCCCAGCATTTT.

The genes are TRBV20-1 and TRBJ2-7, with 7 bases fitting TRBD1. This CDR3 region has 14 residues. With 3 bases clipped from V and 2 bases from J, the junction kept 7 bases outside the gene matches. Per germline, CDR1 DFQATT and CDR2 SNEGSKA (reference sequence). Written as DNA, the CDR3 is TGCAGTGCTAGTAACGGCCAGGGGGCCTACGAGCAGTACTTC. Protein sequence: CSASNGQGAYEQYF.

J is TRBJ1-2 and V is TRBV5-1, with a tentative D call TRBD1 (6 bases). Trimming left V 0 bases short and J 5 bases short, with 14 bases between. The CDR3 sequence is 15 residues long. Germline CDR1 is SGHRS and CDR2 is YFSETQ. The DNA for the CDR3 is TGCGCCAGCAGCTTGGATGCGGGGGCAGGATATGGCTACACCTTC. This translates into CASSLDAGAGYGYTF.

The rearrangement uses TRBV7-9 and TRBJ2-1, with TRBD1 identical over 7 bases. The germline gives CDR1 SEHNR, CDR2 FQNEAQ (reference sequence). This CDR3 comprises 13 residues. J was trimmed by 4 bases and V by 4 bases; bases with no gene match: 1. This CDR3 is CASSSQGYNEQFF. The CDR3 coding sequence is TGTGCCAGCAGCTCACAGGGGTACAATGAGCAGTTCTTC.

The rearrangement joins TRBV28 to TRBJ1-1, with D possibly being TRBD1 (6 bases). The CDR3 totals 13 residues. Germline CDR1 and CDR2: MDHEN and SYDVKM. The V gene lost 6 bases and the J gene lost 3 bases, with 11 bases spanning the gap. The chain's CDR3 is CASRITGYTEAFF. As DNA, the CDR3 is TGTGCCAGCAGGATCACAGGGTACACTGAAGCTTTCTTT. Supplemented by reference TRBV28 and TRBJ1-1, the full variable domain reads DVKVTQSSRYLVKRTGEKVFLECVQDMDHENMFWYRQDPGLGLRLIYFSYDVKMKEKGDIPEGYSVSREKKERFSLILESASTNQTSMYLCASRITGYTEAFFGQGTRLTVV.

V usage is TRBV18 and J usage is TRBJ1-1; D uncertain. The germline gives CDR1 KGHSH, CDR2 LQKENI. The CDR3 length is 15 residues. Trimming removed 6 bases from V and 3 bases from J, with 17 bases in between. The CDR3 region is CASSPRGGSDTEAFF. DNA for the CDR3: TGTGCCAGCTCGCCGCGTGGCGGGTCGGACACTGAAGCTTTCTTT.

V is TRBV5-1 and J is TRBJ1-1, with 7 bases lining up with TRBD1. CDR1 SGHRS and CDR2 YFSETQ come from the germline V gene. Trimming cost V 5 bases and J 6 bases; bases outside gene matches: 7. The CDR3 has 13 amino acids. The CDR3 loop is CASSSGQVSEAFF. The CDR3 nucleotides read TGCGCCAGCAGTTCCGGACAGGTCTCTGAAGCTTTCTTT.